This T cell receptor (beta chain) was profiled in a study of blood T cell repertoires in COVID-19. In the study overall: The samples span acute and convalescent COVID-19 from the United States, Italy and Spain. The analysed material was cDNA or gDNA that came from T cells, B-cell-depleted T cells, or PBMCs.

As originally analysed: Researchers report that nucleated cell counts were estimated from reference gene primer amplification. Sequencing used immunoSEQ multiplex PCR; TCRdb keeps in-frame clones, though not all of them. The DNA gave D and trimming, while V, J and clone size come from that table. The sample includes about 120,000 clones, 88% of them seen just once. V shed 2 bases and J shed 1 base, with 9 bases lying between them. The CDR3 runs 15 residues. Germline CDR1 MNHEY, CDR2 SVGEGT. The clonotype comes from a woman in her seventies who had recovered from COVID-19. The sample comprised peripheral blood. The rearrangement links TRBV6-2 or TRBV6-3 to TRBJ2-1; D is perhaps TRBD2 (5 bases). CDR3 sequence (DNA): TGTGCCAGCAGTTACACGGGAATGTCCTACAATGAGCAGTTCTTC. It specifies CASSYTGMSYNEQFF.